This is a list of T cell receptor beta chains from one sample in a study of cytomegalovirus exposure and HLA in healthy donors. Libraries were prepared by immunoSEQ multiplex PCR; TCRdb keeps only in-frame clonotypes and omits some of them. The table includes around 83,000 clones, roughly 78% detected once. The sequenced material came from PBMCs. The receptor set was obtained from a male donor in good health and CMV-seropositive. The CDR3 runs from the conserved cysteine through the conserved F or W. The D gene is left open where the match is weak. Size tells how often a clone was seen (once, few, many) or the class of an expanded clone, and some rows leave it out.

CDR3 protein | D gene | clone size | V gene
CASSYVGGTEAFF | NA | NA | TRBV6-6
CASRLAGPNQETQYF | TRBD2 | few | TRBV5-1
CASSADGIRLFF | NA | NA | TRBV11-3
CASSSTRPGSRETQYF | NA | NA | TRBV7-9
CASSSAGRTGELFF | NA | NA | TRBV28
CASSPIRGFGYEQYF | NA | NA | TRBV28
CASSFRNEQFF | NA | NA | TRBV27
CASSPAFGGDYEQYF | NA | NA | TRBV18
CASSVPSRAAAGDTDTQYF | TRBD2 | NA | TRBV7-8
CASSFPLQETQYF | NA | NA | TRBV28
CASSLRTEGAFF | NA | NA | TRBV16
CASEDTLAGTDTQYF | NA | NA | TRBV4-1
CASSLSTLTGAEQYF | TRBD1 | NA | TRBV5-5
CASSVGYSGYNNEQFF | NA | NA | TRBV9
CASSIQGGFQYEQYF | TRBD1 | once | TRBV5-1
CAWDLAIPGELFF | NA | NA | TRBV30
CASSPGRGGYNEQFF | NA | NA | TRBV19
CASSIRSNGNYGYTF | NA | NA | TRBV19
CSGMGQGVSPDTQYF | TRBD1 | NA | TRBV29-1
CASTRGGSETQYF | TRBD1 | NA | TRBV28
CASRARDYGVGEQYF | TRBD2 | NA | TRBV6-1
CASSLELLNTEAFF | NA | NA | TRBV7-9
CASSLRNTGVRGYTF | TRBD1 | NA | TRBV5-4
CASSLRGRSADTQYF | NA | NA | TRBV27
CASSLRFGNEQFF | NA | NA | TRBV7-6
CATSRQGRGLETQYF | NA | NA | TRBV15
CASSLEPGVSYEQYF | NA | NA | TRBV5-1
CASSLFGLQQYF | NA | NA | TRBV28
CASSEGEGLVNEKLFF | NA | NA | TRBV6-1
CASSLGRGTNYLFGELFF | TRBD2 | once | TRBV5-1
CASSPGQGNYNEQFF | TRBD1 | NA | TRBV18
CASSQGASGSVTQYF | TRBD2 | NA | TRBV9
CASSELGDTGELFF | NA | few | TRBV6-4
CAGGQSRGTDTQYF | NA | NA | TRBV6-6
CASSDLHTQYF | NA | NA | TRBV27
CASSQASSSGANVLTF | NA | few | TRBV4-2
CASSGAGNIQYF | NA | NA | TRBV9
CASSPTGNYNSPLHF | TRBD1 | NA | TRBV27
CASSLFLSGPQHF | NA | NA | TRBV27